This TCR beta chain was observed in a study of cytomegalovirus exposure and HLA in healthy donors. As for this clone: Its target is unknown.

Findings of the study overall: Per published reports, the classifier diagnosed cytomegalovirus status with high specificity and sensitivity. Rare TCR sequences dominated, though some public TCRs recurred in many donors.

The CDR3 runs to 13 residues. V gave up 2 bases and J gave up 5 bases, with 9 bases separating them. Germline values: CDR1 MGHRA, CDR2 YSYEKL. The validation cohort, a group of around 130 subjects, included the donors and was separate from the roughly 620-subject first cohort. TCRdb's table, derived via immunoSEQ multiplex PCR, lists solely in-frame clones and lacks some. The sample comprises around 190,000 clones, 86% of which are singletons, and about 1.5% rests with the top ten. The V call is TRBV4-1, the J call TRBJ1-2; unclear D gene. The sample comprised PBMCs. The clonotype originates from a woman between 18 and 29 years old in good health and CMV-seronegative. CDR3 nucleotides: TGCGCCAGCAGCCAATGGGAGGGTTATGGCTACACCTTC. Translated: CASSQWEGYGYTF.